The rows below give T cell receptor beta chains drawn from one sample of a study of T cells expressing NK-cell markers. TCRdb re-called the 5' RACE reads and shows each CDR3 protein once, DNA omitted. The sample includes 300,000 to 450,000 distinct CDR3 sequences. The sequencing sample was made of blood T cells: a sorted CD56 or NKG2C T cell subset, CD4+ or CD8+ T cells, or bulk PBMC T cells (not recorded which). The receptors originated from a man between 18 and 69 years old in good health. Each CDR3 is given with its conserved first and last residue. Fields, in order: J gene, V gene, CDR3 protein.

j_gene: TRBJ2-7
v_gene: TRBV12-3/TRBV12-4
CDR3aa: CASSSGWGGGYEQYF

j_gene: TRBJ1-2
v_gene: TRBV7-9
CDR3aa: CASSLGQLGYTF

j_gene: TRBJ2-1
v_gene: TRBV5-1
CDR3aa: CASSTGERGRYNEQFF

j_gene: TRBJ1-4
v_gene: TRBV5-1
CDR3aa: CASSFGVGEKLFF

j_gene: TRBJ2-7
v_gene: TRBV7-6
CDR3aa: CASSPTRTGLYEQYF

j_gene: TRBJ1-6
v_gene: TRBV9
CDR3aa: CASAPTAVNSPLHF

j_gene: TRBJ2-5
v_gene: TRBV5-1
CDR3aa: CASSLGQGLYQETQYF

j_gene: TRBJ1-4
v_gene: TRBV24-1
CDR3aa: CATSESGSNEKLFF

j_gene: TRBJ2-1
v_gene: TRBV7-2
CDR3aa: CASSSTGGPHEQFF

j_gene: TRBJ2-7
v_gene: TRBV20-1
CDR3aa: CSARMAGGIHSYEQYF

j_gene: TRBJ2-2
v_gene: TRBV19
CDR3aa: CAASSSYTGELFF

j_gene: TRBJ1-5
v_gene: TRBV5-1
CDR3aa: CASSLVGGRQPQHF

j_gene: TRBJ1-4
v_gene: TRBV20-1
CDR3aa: CSASGAFNEKLFF

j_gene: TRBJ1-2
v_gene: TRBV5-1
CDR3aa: CASRLTNNNNYGYTF

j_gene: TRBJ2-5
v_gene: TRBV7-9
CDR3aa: CASTPGGGRSQETQYF

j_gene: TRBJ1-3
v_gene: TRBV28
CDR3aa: CASTTQGTASGNTIYF

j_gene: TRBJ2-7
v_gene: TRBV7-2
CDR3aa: CASSLRTGVYEQYF

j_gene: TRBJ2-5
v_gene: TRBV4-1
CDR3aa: CASSQVRGTQYF

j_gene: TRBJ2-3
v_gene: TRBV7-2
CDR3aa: CASSLALAGNSDTQYF

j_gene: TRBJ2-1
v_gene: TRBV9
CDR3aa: CASSVVRGGRYNEQFF

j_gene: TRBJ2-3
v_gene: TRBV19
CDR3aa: CASSLQGQGNTDTQYF

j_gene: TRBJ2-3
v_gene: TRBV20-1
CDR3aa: CSALTSGGGDTQYF

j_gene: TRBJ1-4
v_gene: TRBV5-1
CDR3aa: CASSLATNEKLFF

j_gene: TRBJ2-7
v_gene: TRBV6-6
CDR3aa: CASSKPPGSEQYF

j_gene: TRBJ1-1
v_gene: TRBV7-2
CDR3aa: CASSLAWGTGSYTEAFF

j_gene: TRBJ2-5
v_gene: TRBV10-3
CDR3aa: CAISDAGAGKETQYF

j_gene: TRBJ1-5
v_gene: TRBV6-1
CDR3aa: CASRGAWGQPQHF

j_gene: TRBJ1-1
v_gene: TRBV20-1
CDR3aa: CSARTASGTSREAFF

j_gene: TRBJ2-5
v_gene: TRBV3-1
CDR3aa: CASSKQGFDGETQYF

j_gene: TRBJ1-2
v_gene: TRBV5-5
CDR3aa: CASSLSFDYGYTF

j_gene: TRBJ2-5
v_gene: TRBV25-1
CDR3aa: CASSRKEGRPWETQYF

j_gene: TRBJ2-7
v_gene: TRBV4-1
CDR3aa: CASSLASSTAYSPYEQYF

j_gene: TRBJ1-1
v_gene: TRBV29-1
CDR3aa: CSVVNPLDLNTEAFF

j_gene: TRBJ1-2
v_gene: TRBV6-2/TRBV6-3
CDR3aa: CASSYKGNYGYTF

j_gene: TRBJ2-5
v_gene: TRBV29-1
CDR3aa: CSVGQGVQETQYF

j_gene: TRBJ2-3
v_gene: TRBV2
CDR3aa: CASAPGLATTDTQYF

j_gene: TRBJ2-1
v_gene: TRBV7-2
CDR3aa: CASSLKVGGLYNEQFF